These 22 T cell receptor beta chains originate from one sample sequenced in a study of CD8+ T cells in alopecia areata listed by TCRdb under 2018. The library was generated by the immunoSEQ multiplex PCR assay. For TCR sequencing, RNA was extracted from every sample and reverse transcribed into cDNA to serve as template. This is the immuneACCESS table as TCRdb keeps it, with only in-frame sequences that have V and J called. A part of the clones is gone; compared with another copy, unresolved V genes explain less than half, and the rest is unexplained. This sample gives 140,000 to 150,000 clones in total; around 87% of them show up just once. About 15% of the sample lies in the top ten. The time point label on this specimen signifies: baseline before oral tofacitinib. Sequenced here: CD8+ T cells sorted from blood, sampled at week 0. Receptors originate from a human donor with alopecia areata.

The chain has TRBV19 and TRBJ2-2; D gene uncertain. V was clipped by 6 bases and J by 1 base, with 12 bases between them. The CDR3 is 15 amino acids. Per germline, CDR1 LNHDA and CDR2 SQIVND (reference sequence). The CDR3 DNA reads TGTGCCAGTAGACCGGCCGGCATGAACACCGGGGAGCTGTTTTTT. Translated, it gives CASRPAGMNTGELFF.

This chain uses TRBV25-1 with TRBJ1-5; TRBD1 is a possible D gene (5 bases). This CDR3 has 14 residues. Trimming shortened V by 1 base and J by 6 bases, and 10 bases separated the two germline ends. The germline CDR1 and CDR2 sequences are MGHDK and SYGVNS. CDR3 sequence: CASSELGGSQPQHF. The CDR3 DNA reads as TGTGCCAGCAGTGAATTGGGGGGGTCTCAGCCCCAGCATTTT.

This clone was seen only once. The CDR3 here is CSVEVQGQAFF. The CDR3 region has the DNA TGCAGCGTTGAAGTACAGGGACAAGCTTTCTTT. V gene TRBV29-1 combines with J gene TRBJ1-1; tentative D call: TRBD1 (6 bases). Germline loops: CDR1 SQVTM, CDR2 ANQGSEA. This CDR3 comprises 11 residues. The V and J ends lost 1 base and 9 bases respectively, with 9 bases between them.

The V gene is TRBV7-9, the J gene TRBJ1-5, with 9 bases lining up with TRBD1. Germline V lookup: CDR1 SEHNR, CDR2 FQNEAQ (reference sequence). Losses at the gene ends were 5 bases for V and 8 bases for J; bases not matched to a gene: 10. CDR3 length: 15 amino acids. CDR3 in amino acids: CASSQDRGGIEPQHF. In DNA form, the CDR3 reads TGTGCCAGCAGCCAGGACAGGGGCGGGATAGAGCCCCAGCATTTT.

Only a few counts were recorded for this clone. The chain combines TRBV4-1 with TRBJ2-2, with D uncertain. The V end was cut by 3 bases, the J end by 5 bases, with 7 bases between. Germline loops: CDR1 MGHRA, CDR2 YSYEKL. The CDR3 has 13 amino acids. CDR3 sequence (DNA): TGCGCCAGCAGCCAGGGCACGACCGGGGAGCTGTTTTTT. Amino acid sequence: CASSQGTTGELFF.

The CDR3 bases are TGCGCCAGCAGCCATCGACGGGACTTGATGGAGACCCAGTACTTC. Protein sequence: CASSHRRDLMETQYF. This chain joins TRBV4-1 and TRBJ2-5, with a weak D call TRBD2 (6 bases). Trimming pared 3 bases from V and 5 bases from J, leaving 16 bases between. In germline, CDR1 is MGHRA, CDR2 YSYEKL. CDR3 length: 15 residues.

This CDR3 reads CASITISRDRGYEQYF. CDR3 in DNA: TGTGCCAGCATCACAATATCCCGGGACAGGGGCTACGAGCAGTACTTC. This rearrangement joins TRBV11-2 to TRBJ2-7; 10 bases are a match to TRBD1. With V trimmed by 7 bases and J by 3 bases, 12 bases remained unmatched. Germline values: CDR1 SGHAT, CDR2 FQNNGV. There are 16 residues in the CDR3.

The gene calls are TRBV29-1 and TRBJ1-1; D unclear. The V end was cut by 7 bases, the J end by 4 bases, with 16 bases between. Per germline, CDR1 SQVTM and CDR2 ANQGSEA. The CDR3 covers 13 residues. The CDR3 DNA follows: TGCAGCGCTTCGACCTATTCCAGCACTGAAGCTTTCTTT. This encodes CSASTYSSTEAFF.

This chain joins TRBV19 and TRBJ1-1; tentative D call: TRBD1 (5 bases). CDR1 and CDR2 (germline): LNHDA, SQIVND (reference sequence). With 9 bases removed from V and 0 bases from J, the gap between germline ends came to 11 bases. CDR3 length: 13 residues. Written as DNA, the CDR3 is TGTGCCAGCAGGGATAGTATGAACACTGAAGCTTTCTTT. It is translated as CASRDSMNTEAFF.

The J gene is TRBJ2-3, the V gene TRBV11-2; D is unclear. Germline V gene sequence: CDR1 SGHAT, CDR2 FQNNGV. CDR3 size: 14 residues. Trimming left V 5 bases short and J 0 bases short, with 9 bases between. CDR3 amino acids: CASSTDFSTDTQYF. For the CDR3, the DNA is TGTGCCAGCAGCACAGATTTTAGCACAGATACGCAGTATTTT.

This clone appeared a single time. This sequence joins TRBV6-1 and TRBJ2-5; D may match TRBD1 or TRBD2 (5 bases each). The V and J ends lost 2 bases and 2 bases respectively, with 12 bases between them. Germline CDR1 is MNHNS and CDR2 is SASEGT. The CDR3 has 15 amino acids. The CDR3 nucleotides are TGTGCCAGCAGTGAAAATTCAGGGACGCAAGAGACCCAGTACTTC. Translating it yields CASSENSGTQETQYF.

The V and J genes are TRBV6-5 and TRBJ2-4; D might be TRBD2 (7 bases). Trimming took off 2 bases at V and 8 bases at J, with 10 bases between the two ends. The CDR3 loop spans 13 amino acids. Germline loops: CDR1 MNHEY, CDR2 SVGAGI. The CDR3 region is CASSYIGGDIQYF. DNA for the CDR3: TGTGCCAGCAGTTACATAGGGGGGGACATTCAGTACTTC.

The genes are TRBV4-1 and TRBJ1-1, with no clear D. The germline V and J ends were trimmed by 1 base and 2 bases, with 8 bases remaining between them. Looked up from germline, CDR1 is MGHRA and CDR2 is YSYEKL. This CDR3 spans 14 amino acids. CDR3 protein: CASSQVGENTEAFF. Here the CDR3 DNA reads TGCGCCAGCAGCCAAGTAGGAGAAAACACTGAAGCTTTCTTT.

This clone was counted only a few times. The chain carries TRBV6-5 and TRBJ2-7; 8 positions match TRBD1. CDR3 size: 13 residues. Looked up from germline, CDR1 is MNHEY and CDR2 is SVGAGI. V lost 4 bases, J lost 5 bases, and 4 bases stayed unmatched. The CDR3 reads CASSWTGPNEQYF. CDR3 sequence (DNA): TGTGCCAGCAGTTGGACAGGGCCGAACGAGCAGTACTTC.

The chain has TRBV5-4 and TRBJ2-2; tentative D call: TRBD1 (5 bases). The CDR3 runs to 13 residues. In germline, CDR1 is SGHNT, CDR2 YYREEE (reference sequence). V lost 4 bases, J lost 7 bases, and 11 bases lay in between. CDR3 residues: CASSPYQGGELFF. The CDR3 bases are TGTGCCAGCAGCCCCTACCAGGGCGGGGAGCTGTTTTTT.

Note on this clone: Other nucleotide sequences from this sample produce the same CDR3. The genes are TRBV12-5 and TRBJ2-7, with D possibly being TRBD1 (6 bases). Trimming pared 6 bases from V and 1 base from J, leaving 10 bases between. CDR1 is LGHNT, CDR2 FRNRAP, per germline. This CDR3 has 13 amino acids. CDR3 DNA: TGTGCTAGTGGACTACAGGGATCCTACGAGCAGTACTTC. Protein sequence: CASGLQGSYEQYF.

Notes on this clone: Different DNA sequences within this sample yield the same CDR3. V and J are TRBV5-1 and TRBJ2-1, with 8 bases fitting TRBD2. CDR3 length: 16 residues. V lost 1 base, J lost 1 base, and 4 bases stayed unmatched. Germline assignment: CDR1 SGHRS and CDR2 YFSETQ. The CDR3 spells CASSLTSGDSYNEQFF. The CDR3 DNA reads TGCGCCAGCAGCTTGACTAGCGGCGATTCCTACAATGAGCAGTTCTTC.

This clone was seen once. The chain employs TRBV7-9 and TRBJ2-7; perhaps TRBD1 as D (6 bases). The CDR3 runs to 14 residues. Germline V gene lookup returns CDR1 SEHNR and CDR2 FQNEAQ (reference sequence). Trimming took off 6 bases at V and 4 bases at J, with 16 bases between the two ends. The CDR3 region has the DNA TGTGCCAGCAGTTCTCCGGGACACCCATACGAGCAGTACTTC. Translating it yields CASSSPGHPYEQYF.

This clone was seen only once. This sequence joins TRBV5-1 and TRBJ2-2; the D gene is possibly TRBD1 (6 bases). The CDR3 has 15 residues. Germline V gives CDR1 SGHRS, CDR2 YFSETQ. V dropped 0 bases and J dropped 3 bases, with 9 bases sitting between them. CDR3: CASSLGQADTGELFF. The CDR3 DNA reads TGCGCCAGCAGCTTGGGACAGGCGGACACCGGGGAGCTGTTTTTT.

This clone turned up a few times. J is TRBJ2-6 and V is TRBV30, with D maybe TRBD1 (5 bases). The V end lost 4 bases, the J end lost 5 bases, and 12 bases lay between the germline ends. The germline V gene encodes CDR1 GTSNPN and CDR2 SVGIG (reference sequence). This CDR3 is 14 amino acids long. The CDR3 DNA reads TGTGCCTGGATGTCGGCAGGGAGGGCCAACGTCCTGACTTTC. It codes for CAWMSAGRANVLTF.

Here the CDR3 reads CASSFESDTQYF. The CDR3 DNA reads TGCGCCAGCAGCTTCGAATCAGATACGCAGTATTTT. The genes are TRBV5-1 and TRBJ2-3; no reliable D call. The V end lost 2 bases, the J end lost 4 bases, and 5 bases lay between the germline ends. Germline V gene sequence: CDR1 SGHRS, CDR2 YFSETQ. The CDR3 is 12 residues long. The full variable domain, rest sourced from reference TRBV5-1 and TRBJ2-3, is KAGVTQTPRYLIKTRGQQVTLSCSPISGHRSVSWYQQTPGQGLQFLFEYFSETQRNKGNFPGRFSGRQFSNSRSEMNVSTLELGDSALYLCASSFESDTQYFGPGTRLTVL.

On this clone: Compared with germline, one end of the junction differs, possibly owing to a read error. This chain links TRBV2 with TRBJ1-1; no clear D. In germline, CDR1 is SNHLY, CDR2 FYNNEI. This CDR3 spans 8 amino acids. DNA for the CDR3: TGTGCCAGCTCGGCTGATCTCTTT. Encoded protein: CASSADLF. The whole variable domain, remainder taken from reference TRBV2 and TRBJ1-1, is EPEVTQTPSHQVTQMGQEVILRCVPISNHLYFYWYRQILGQKVEFLVSFYNNEISEKSEIFDDQFSVERPDGSNFTLKIRSTKLEDSAMYFCASSADLFGQGTRLTVV.